The 14 T cell receptor beta chains in this list originate from one sample, sequenced in a study of cytomegalovirus exposure and HLA in healthy donors listed by TCRdb under 2017. Library creation used the immunoSEQ multiplex PCR assay. The multiplex PCR relied on a mix of 60 forward primers for TCR Vbeta segments and 13 reverse primers for TCR Jbeta segments. The source is immuneACCESS, and TCRdb retained only in-frame sequences with V and J called. Part of the clones is not carried over; for the studies checked, unresolved V genes explain less than half of this, and the remainder is unexplained. Within this sample are around 130,000 clones, with roughly four fifths of them counted one time only. The ten biggest clones cover around 1.5% of the sample. The sample comprised PBMCs. The receptors stem from a young woman in good health and CMV-seronegative.

The rearrangement joins TRBV11-3 to TRBJ2-1; 12 nucleotides agree with TRBD2. The ends lost 9 bases at V and 4 bases at J; junction bases unmatched: 7. The CDR3 extends over 15 amino acids. Germline assignment: CDR1 SGHNT and CDR2 YENEEA. In DNA, the CDR3 is TGTGCCAGTTCCCGCGGACTAGCGGGATACAATGAGCAGTTCTTC. It is translated as CASSRGLAGYNEQFF.

The CDR3 DNA reads TGTGCCAGCAGCCCTAGCGGGGGGGCGTGGGAGACCCAGTACTTC. It is translated as CASSPSGGAWETQYF. The chain has TRBV7-9 and TRBJ2-5; TRBD2 agrees at 12 bases. The ends lost 5 bases at V and 5 bases at J; junction bases unmatched: 6. Germline V gives CDR1 SEHNR, CDR2 FQNEAQ (reference sequence). This CDR3 is built from 15 residues.

The chain employs TRBV5-4 and TRBJ2-2, with D perhaps matching TRBD1 (6 bases). The CDR3 loop spans 15 amino acids. CDR1 and CDR2 (germline): SGHNT, YYREEE (reference sequence). V lost 4 bases and J 0 bases, leaving 10 bases between the germline ends. The CDR3 DNA reads TGTGCCAGCAGCCGAGGACAGCCGAACACCGGGGAGCTGTTTTTT. It translates to CASSRGQPNTGELFF.

CDR3 DNA sequence: TGCGCCAGCAGCTACGGGACAGGGCGCTACGAGCAGTACTTC. Translated: CASSYGTGRYEQYF. This chain links TRBV5-1 with TRBJ2-7; 9 bases agree with TRBD1. This CDR3 has 14 amino acids. Germline V gives CDR1 SGHRS, CDR2 YFSETQ. V lost 3 bases to trimming and J lost 3 bases; unmatched junction nucleotides: 4.

V is TRBV7-8 and J is TRBJ2-1, with 7 nucleotides matching TRBD2. CDR3 length equals 15 residues. Looked up from germline, CDR1 is SGHVS and CDR2 is FQNEAQ. J lost 2 bases, V lost 5 bases, and 6 bases had no gene match. CDR3 amino acids: CASSEPAGTYNEQFF. CDR3 nucleotides: TGTGCCAGCAGCGAACCAGCGGGGACCTACAATGAGCAGTTCTTC.

The V gene is TRBV30, the J gene TRBJ2-1, with TRBD2 matching over 13 bases. The CDR3 totals 17 residues. CDR1 is GTSNPN and CDR2 is SVGIG in the germline V gene (reference sequence). Trimming removed 0 bases from V and 5 bases from J; junction bases left unmatched: 7. The CDR3 spells CAWSVRLLAGGHNEQFF. Here the CDR3 DNA reads TGTGCCTGGAGTGTACGTTTACTAGCGGGGGGGCACAATGAGCAGTTCTTC.

The J gene is TRBJ1-2, the V gene TRBV7-9; TRBD1 matches 7 bases. With 5 bases clipped from V and 6 bases from J, the junction kept 6 bases outside the gene matches. CDR3 length: 13 amino acids. CDR1 and CDR2 from the germline V gene are SEHNR and FQNEAQ (reference sequence). CDR3 nucleotide sequence: TGTGCCAGCAGCCCCTGGACAGGAGATGGCTACACCTTC. Residues: CASSPWTGDGYTF.

The chain combines TRBV6-1 with TRBJ1-5; D gene unclear. The V end was cut by 2 bases, the J end by 3 bases, with 5 bases between. Germline V CDR1 and CDR2: MNHNS, SASEGT. The CDR3 runs 13 residues. The chain's CDR3 is CASSETINQPQHF. In DNA, the CDR3 is TGTGCCAGCAGTGAAACAATCAATCAGCCCCAGCATTTT.

J is TRBJ2-7 and V is TRBV2, with D hard to call. The CDR3 runs to 14 residues. Between the trimmed V and J ends, which lost 6 bases and 0 bases, there was a span of 12 bases. Germline CDR1 SNHLY, CDR2 FYNNEI. For the CDR3, the DNA is TGTGCCAGCAGCCCGTCCCCGTACTCCTACGAGCAGTACTTC. This gives the protein CASSPSPYSYEQYF.

This chain joins TRBV18 and TRBJ1-3; D gene unclear. This CDR3 region has 12 residues. Germline values: CDR1 KGHSH, CDR2 LQKENI. The ends were cut back, 4 bases at V and 4 bases at J, with 5 bases in the middle. The DNA for the CDR3 is TGTGCCAGCTCACAAGCCGGAAACACCATATATTTT. Translation: CASSQAGNTIYF.

V gene TRBV5-5 combines with J gene TRBJ1-2; 9 bases are a match to TRBD1. Germline lookup yields CDR1 SGHKS and CDR2 YYEKEE (reference sequence). V shed 5 bases and J 8 bases; nucleotides not matched to a gene: 7. The CDR3 loop spans 13 amino acids. CDR3 amino acids: CASSRDRERGYTF. The CDR3, as DNA: TGTGCCAGCAGTAGGGACAGGGAAAGGGGCTACACCTTC.

This clone was seen a few times. The J gene is TRBJ1-2, the V gene TRBV5-8; D perhaps matches TRBD1 (6 bases). Germline loops: CDR1 SGHTS, CDR2 YDEGEE. This CDR3 is built from 12 residues. The V gene lost 1 base and the J gene lost 5 bases, with 6 bases spanning the gap. CDR3 DNA sequence: TGTGCCAGCAGCTTGACAGGGTATGGCTACACCTTC. This gives the protein CASSLTGYGYTF.

Written as DNA, the CDR3 is TGTGCCAGCAGCTCTCGGACAGAACAAGCTTTCTTT. Translation gives CASSSRTEQAFF. The chain has TRBV11-2 and TRBJ1-1, with D maybe TRBD1 (6 bases). This CDR3 region has 12 residues. In germline, CDR1 is SGHAT, CDR2 FQNNGV. V was cut by 4 bases and J by 9 bases, with 12 bases left in between.

The chain uses TRBV2 and TRBJ2-5; unclear D gene. The CDR3 totals 13 residues. The V and J ends lost 6 bases and 2 bases respectively, with 10 bases between them. CDR1 is SNHLY and CDR2 is FYNNEI in the germline V gene. The CDR3 DNA sequence: TGTGCCAGCAGGACTCAGCAGCAAGAGACCCAGTACTTC. Translated: CASRTQQQETQYF.